The 31 T cell receptor beta chains below all came from one sample that was sequenced in a study of shared clonotypes between healthy human individuals. Clones were sequenced by immunoSEQ multiplex PCR, and TCRdb holds only the in-frame ones, with some missing. The data contain more than 450,000 clones, approximately 85% of them singletons. Sequencing was done on a sample of PBMCs. The receptors shown here come from a woman in her forties in good health. Some clones in this sample may be carry-over from other donors' samples.

The chain uses TRBV7-6 and TRBJ2-1; tentative D call: TRBD1 (6 bases). CDR1 and CDR2 from the germline V gene are SGHVS and FNYEAQ. The CDR3 length is 14 residues. With 2 bases removed from V and 9 bases from J, the gap between germline ends came to 14 bases. The CDR3 here is CASSLTLAQGEQFF. CDR3 DNA: TGTGCCAGCAGCTTAACTTTAGCACAGGGTGAGCAGTTCTTC.

The chain uses TRBV10-3 and TRBJ2-3; the match to TRBD2 covers 8 bases. V lost 6 bases, J lost 4 bases, and 6 bases stayed unmatched. The germline gives CDR1 ENHRY, CDR2 SYGVKD. The CDR3 extends over 14 amino acids. In DNA, the CDR3 is TGTGCCATCAGCGGGAGGGCCGCGGCAGATACGCAGTATTTT. It is translated as CAISGRAAADTQYF.

The V gene is TRBV28, the J gene TRBJ1-1; no reliable D call. Trimming removed 3 bases from V and 9 bases from J, with 11 bases in between. The CDR3 contains 12 residues. Per germline, CDR1 MDHEN and CDR2 SYDVKM. CDR3 DNA sequence: TGTGCCAGCAGTTTCCGACTCAACCAAGCTTTCTTT. Translated: CASSFRLNQAFF.

The chain couples TRBV2 to TRBJ1-1; D not resolved. The germline V gene has CDR1 SNHLY and CDR2 FYNNEI. The CDR3 is made up of 13 amino acids. The V and J ends lost 6 bases and 1 base respectively, with 9 bases between them. CDR3 in DNA: TGTGCCAGCAGGAGGGAGGGGAACACTGAAGCTTTCTTT. Residues: CASRREGNTEAFF.

The chain recombines TRBV21-1 with TRBJ2-1; the table's D call TRBD1 went unverified against the DNA. TRBV21-1 is annotated as a pseudogene. This CDR3 has 15 residues. CDR3 DNA sequence: TGTGCCAGCAGCGCAATCTACAGGGGTTGGAATGAGCAGTTCTTC. Its protein product is CASSAIYRGWNEQFF.

This chain joins TRBV28 and TRBJ2-4; D gene unclear. The CDR3 is 15 amino acids. The V gene lost 5 bases and the J gene lost 0 bases, with 11 bases spanning the gap. The germline V gene encodes CDR1 MDHEN and CDR2 SYDVKM. CDR3 amino acids: CASSPMGRAKNIQYF. CDR3 bases: TGTGCCAGCAGTCCCATGGGCCGAGCCAAAAACATTCAGTACTTC.

This clone was seen at least ten times. The chain combines TRBV27 with TRBJ1-3, with D possibly matching TRBD1 (6 bases). The CDR3 is 14 residues long. V gave up 8 bases and J gave up 2 bases, with 13 bases separating them. From germline, CDR1 is MNHEY and CDR2 SMNVEV (reference sequence). The CDR3 DNA reads TGTGCCAGCTCACCCGGGACAACTGGAAACACCATATATTTT. Protein sequence: CASSPGTTGNTIYF.

The rearrangement uses TRBV12-2 and TRBJ1-5; the DNA was not compared with TRBD1, the D call given in the table. TRBV12-2 is labeled a pseudogene. This CDR3 region has 21 residues. Here the CDR3 reads CASRLAQGQGSSGHSNQPQHF. Written as DNA, the CDR3 is TGTGCAAGTCGCTTAGCGCAGGGACAGGGGAGTAGCGGCCATAGCAATCAGCCCCAGCATTTT.

This clone showed up just once. The chain is built from TRBV7-2 and TRBJ2-5, with a weak D call TRBD1 (5 bases). The CDR3 sequence is 13 residues long. The germline V gene has CDR1 SGHTA and CDR2 FQGNSA. V lost 2 bases and J 2 bases, leaving 6 bases between the germline ends. The CDR3 DNA follows: TGTGCCAGCAGCTTACCAGGGCAAGAGACCCAGTACTTC. This encodes CASSLPGQETQYF.

The J gene is TRBJ2-4, the V gene TRBV28; D might be TRBD2 (6 bases). V was shortened by 3 bases and J by 4 bases, with 13 bases between the two germline ends. Germline CDR1 MDHEN, CDR2 SYDVKM. The CDR3 runs 15 residues. CDR3 amino acids: CASSFLTRRKNIQYF. Written as DNA, the CDR3 is TGTGCCAGCAGTTTCTTGACTAGAAGAAAAAACATTCAGTACTTC.

Written as DNA, the CDR3 is TGCGCCAACCCCCTAGCGGGGGGGCCCTACGAGCAGTACTTC. This codes for CANPLAGGPYEQYF. The chain recombines TRBV10-2 with TRBJ2-7, with TRBD2 matching 12 bases. Germline CDR1 WSHSY, CDR2 SAAADI. The V gene end was trimmed by 10 bases and the J gene end by 2 bases; junction bases not matched to a gene: 6. This CDR3 spans 14 amino acids.

The chain is built from TRBV21-1 and TRBJ2-5; the table gives TRBD1 as D, unverified against the DNA. TRBV21-1 is labeled a pseudogene. The CDR3 is 14 residues long. CDR3 amino acids: CASQGTGGQETQYF. In DNA form, the CDR3 reads TGTGCCAGCCAAGGGACAGGGGGGCAAGAGACCCAGTACTTC.

The chain links TRBV11-3 to TRBJ1-2; 10 bases map to TRBD1. Germline loops: CDR1 SGHNT, CDR2 YENEEA. V lost 1 base to trimming and J lost 5 bases; unmatched junction nucleotides: 7. The CDR3 runs 16 residues. As DNA, the CDR3 is TGTGCCAGCAGCTTAGGCGGGACAGGGGTGCTATATGGCTACACCTTC. Translated, it gives CASSLGGTGVLYGYTF.

V is TRBV11-2 and J is TRBJ2-3, with 8 bases lining up with TRBD2. There are 16 residues in the CDR3. Germline V gives CDR1 SGHAT, CDR2 FQNNGV. The V and J ends lost 1 base and 1 base, in that order; junction bases with no gene match: 4. The CDR3 DNA follows: TGTGCCAGCAGCTTAGGAGCGGGGGCTGGCACAGATACGCAGTATTTT. The encoded protein is CASSLGAGAGTDTQYF. The full variable domain, rest sourced from reference TRBV11-2 and TRBJ2-3, is EAGVAQSPRYKIIEKRQSVAFWCNPISGHATLYWYQQILGQGPKLLIQFQNNGVVDDSQLPKDRFSAERLKGVDSTLKIQPAKLEDSAVYLCASSLGAGAGTDTQYFGPGTRLTVL.

On this clone itself: Other DNA variants within this sample encode the same CDR3. V usage is TRBV28 and J usage is TRBJ1-6; TRBD1 aligns across 7 bases. The CDR3 sequence is 15 residues long. V lost 6 bases and J lost 5; bases outside the gene matches: 7. Germline CDR1 and CDR2: MDHEN and SYDVKM. CDR3 coding DNA: TGTGCCAGCAGCCCCATCGACAGGGATAATTCACCCCTCCACTTT. Amino acids: CASSPIDRDNSPLHF. The entire variable domain, with the rest obtained from reference TRBV28 and TRBJ1-6, is as follows: DVKVTQSSRYLVKRTGEKVFLECVQDMDHENMFWYRQDPGLGLRLIYFSYDVKMKEKGDIPEGYSVSREKKERFSLILESASTNQTSMYLCASSPIDRDNSPLHFGNGTRLTVT.

The CDR3 protein is CASSLSTGSTEAFF. DNA of the CDR3: TGCGCCAGCAGCCTTTCGACAGGGTCCACTGAAGCTTTCTTT. This chain uses TRBV5-1 with TRBJ1-1, with 7 nucleotides matching TRBD1. The CDR3 has 14 residues. With V trimmed by 4 bases and J by 4 bases, 7 bases remained unmatched. Germline values: CDR1 SGHRS, CDR2 YFSETQ.

The chain carries TRBV5-1 and TRBJ1-2; possibly TRBD1 for D (5 bases). CDR3 length: 15 amino acids. CDR1 is SGHRS and CDR2 is YFSETQ in the germline V gene. The ends were cut back, 0 bases at V and 6 bases at J, with 15 bases in the middle. The CDR3 is CASSLAPGARNGYTF. The CDR3, as DNA: TGCGCCAGCAGCTTGGCCCCTGGGGCGCGTAATGGCTACACCTTC. The complete variable domain, with remaining parts taken from reference TRBV5-1 and TRBJ1-2, reads KAGVTQTPRYLIKTRGQQVTLSCSPISGHRSVSWYQQTPGQGLQFLFEYFSETQRNKGNFPGRFSGRQFSNSRSEMNVSTLELGDSALYLCASSLAPGARNGYTFGSGTRLTVV.

Worth noting for this clone: The same CDR3 is also encoded by other DNA sequences in this sample. The chain carries TRBV9 and TRBJ2-3; D is perhaps TRBD1 (6 bases). Trimming cost V 0 bases and J 2 bases, with 10 bases left between them. The CDR3 runs 15 residues. Germline V gene sequence: CDR1 SGDLS, CDR2 YYNGEE. The DNA of the CDR3 is TGTGCCAGCAGCGTAGGGGCAGGGGCCACAGATACGCAGTATTTT. It translates to CASSVGAGATDTQYF.

The rearrangement links TRBV19 to TRBJ2-7; D gene ambiguous. V was cut by 1 base and J by 0 bases, with 10 bases left in between. The CDR3 length is 15 residues. Germline V CDR1 and CDR2: LNHDA, SQIVND (reference sequence). The CDR3 sequence is CASSIGGQNSYEQYF. The CDR3 DNA reads TGTGCCAGTAGTATAGGGGGTCAAAACTCCTACGAGCAGTACTTC.

The CDR3 region has the DNA TGTGCCAGCAGCCTGCTCCAGGGGGCGCGGGAGACCCAGTACTTC. Amino acids: CASSLLQGARETQYF. The rearrangement joins TRBV5-6 to TRBJ2-5; 8 nucleotides match TRBD1. The CDR3 consists of 15 residues. The germline CDR1 and CDR2 sequences are SGHDT and YYEEEE. The ends lost 4 bases at V and 5 bases at J; junction bases unmatched: 10.

The chain couples TRBV6-6 to TRBJ2-2; 7 bases match TRBD1. Germline loops: CDR1 MNHNY, CDR2 SVGAGI (reference sequence). This CDR3 region has 16 residues. Unmatched junction bases numbered 13, after V lost 6 bases and J lost 6 bases. As DNA, the CDR3 is TGTGCCAGCAGGAACAACCGGGACAGCCTACCCGGGGAGCTGTTTTTT. As protein: CASRNNRDSLPGELFF.

This clone was counted between two and nine times. The V call is TRBV19, the J call TRBJ2-2; TRBD1 aligns across 7 bases. The CDR3 has 19 residues. The germline V gene encodes CDR1 LNHDA and CDR2 SQIVND (reference sequence). V gave up 5 bases and J gave up 4 bases; unmatched junction bases: 19. Here the CDR3 reads CASSSYQTGRSGGTGELFF. The CDR3 DNA reads TGTGCCAGTAGTTCTTATCAGACAGGGCGATCAGGGGGCACCGGGGAGCTGTTTTTT. Variable domain in full (rest from reference TRBV19 and TRBJ2-2): DGGITQSPKYLFRKEGQNVTLSCEQNLNHDAMYWYRQDPGQGLRLIYYSQIVNDFQKGDIAEGYSVSREKKESFPLTVTSAQKNPTAFYLCASSSYQTGRSGGTGELFFGEGSRLTVL.

V gene TRBV18 combines with J gene TRBJ2-3, with 11 bases identical to TRBD2. V shed 4 bases, J shed 0 bases, and the junction held 9 bases outside the gene matches. The length of the CDR3 is 18 residues. CDR1 and CDR2 (germline): KGHSH, LQKENI. The CDR3 DNA reads as TGTGCCAGCTCACAAACTTCCGGGACTAGCGGAAGCACAGATACGCAGTATTTT. Protein sequence: CASSQTSGTSGSTDTQYF.

Here the CDR3 reads CASSPQGSTEAFF. CDR3 DNA sequence: TGTGCCAGCTCACCACAGGGAAGTACTGAAGCTTTCTTT. The rearrangement links TRBV18 to TRBJ1-1; D call uncertain. Trimming left V 1 base short and J 5 bases short, with 8 bases between. CDR1 and CDR2 (germline): KGHSH, LQKENI. This CDR3 spans 13 amino acids.

V gene TRBV10-3 combines with J gene TRBJ2-2, with TRBD2 identical over 7 bases. CDR3 length equals 15 residues. Germline V gene data show CDR1 as ENHRY and CDR2 as SYGVKD. V lost 4 bases to trimming and J lost 2 bases; unmatched junction nucleotides: 4. The CDR3 DNA sequence: TGTGCCATCAGTGTTCCGGGAGGTAACACCGGGGAGCTGTTTTTT. This codes for CAISVPGGNTGELFF.

This clone was recorded a few times. The chain couples TRBV7-2 to TRBJ2-3, with TRBD2 matching 13 bases. J lost 1 base, V lost 4 bases, and 5 bases had no gene match. The CDR3 has 17 residues. CDR1 is SGHTA and CDR2 is FQGNSA in the germline V gene. CDR3: CASSSLGTSGGTDTQYF. Written as DNA, the CDR3 is TGTGCCAGCAGCTCCCTCGGGACTAGCGGGGGCACAGATACGCAGTATTTT.

The gene calls are TRBV2 and TRBJ2-2; no reliable D call. CDR1 is SNHLY, CDR2 FYNNEI, per germline. This CDR3 spans 12 amino acids. V was shortened by 1 base and J by 6 bases, with 3 bases between the two germline ends. Here the CDR3 reads CASSEGAGELFF. DNA of the CDR3: TGTGCCAGCAGTGAAGGGGCCGGGGAGCTGTTTTTT.

In its sample, this clone was seen a few times. J is TRBJ1-3 and V is TRBV7-9; D unclear. This CDR3 comprises 13 residues. Trimming took off 6 bases at V and 3 bases at J, with 9 bases between the two ends. Germline V gene lookup returns CDR1 SEHNR and CDR2 FQNEAQ (reference sequence). The CDR3 reads CASSSILGNTIYF. CDR3 DNA sequence: TGTGCCAGCAGTTCTATTCTTGGAAACACCATATATTTT.

This sequence joins TRBV5-6 and TRBJ2-1, with TRBD2 matching 14 bases. Looked up from germline, CDR1 is SGHDT and CDR2 is YYEEEE. The V and J ends lost 0 bases and 2 bases, in that order; junction bases with no gene match: 1. The CDR3 loop spans 17 amino acids. The CDR3 bases are TGTGCCAGCAGCTTGGGACTAGCGGGAGGGACCTACAATGAGCAGTTCTTC. Protein: CASSLGLAGGTYNEQFF.

The chain joins TRBV2 to TRBJ1-1; D may be TRBD1 (6 bases). The CDR3 has 16 amino acids. Trimming removed 7 bases from V and 0 bases from J, with 18 bases in between. Germline CDR1 is SNHLY and CDR2 is FYNNEI. This chain's CDR3 is CASKHRTAPMNTEAFF. Here the CDR3 DNA reads TGTGCCAGCAAACATAGGACAGCCCCTATGAACACTGAAGCTTTCTTT.

This clone was counted many times. The chain uses TRBV7-9 and TRBJ1-4; D gene unclear. The CDR3 is 14 amino acids. Germline lookup yields CDR1 SEHNR and CDR2 FQNEAQ (reference sequence). V gave up 5 bases and J gave up 6 bases, with 13 bases separating them. CDR3 amino acids: CASSGVRYDEKLFF. CDR3 DNA sequence: TGTGCCAGCAGCGGAGTAAGATACGATGAAAAACTGTTTTTT. Drawing the rest from reference TRBV7-9 and TRBJ1-4, the complete variable domain is DTGVSQNPRHKITKRGQNVTFRCDPISEHNRLYWYRQTLGQGPEFLTYFQNEAQLEKSRLLSDRFSAERPKGSFSTLEIQRTEQGDSAMYLCASSGVRYDEKLFFGSGTQLSVL.